This TCR beta chain came from a study of blood T cell repertoires in COVID-19. Overall study context: There were acute and convalescent COVID-19 samples, and they came from the United States, Italy and Spain. From T cells, B-cell-depleted T cells, or PBMCs came the material, which was cDNA or gDNA.

CDR3 length: 13 residues. The germline V gene has CDR1 SNHLY and CDR2 FYNNEI. Trimming stripped 3 bases from V and 6 bases from J, with 8 bases between. Per the authors' pipeline: Reference gene primer amplification in the assay estimated nucleated cell counts. Profiled with immunoSEQ multiplex PCR; TCRdb holds only in-frame clones, not every one. V, J and clone size derive from that table, while D and trimming were established from the DNA sequence. In the table there are about 85,000 clones, 90% of which are singletons. The rearrangement uses TRBV2 and TRBJ1-4, with D unresolved. The clonotype was recovered from an elderly woman with active or convalescent COVID-19. Material for sequencing was peripheral blood. For the CDR3, the DNA is TGTGCCAGCAGTGAGGCCCTCCATGAAAAACTGTTTTTT. Residues: CASSEALHEKLFF.